This is a list of T cell receptor beta chains from one sample in a study of blood T cell repertoires in COVID-19. The repertoire was sequenced with immunoSEQ multiplex PCR; TCRdb's copy has only in-frame clones and lacks some. The sample comprises 60,000 to 85,000 clones, 91% of which are singletons, and about 7% rests with the top ten. The sequenced sample consisted of peripheral blood. These TCRs come from a man aged 40-49 years with COVID-19, enrolled during active disease. The CDR3 runs from the conserved cysteine through the conserved F or W. Fields, in order: V gene, CDR3 protein.

TRBV18 CASSPSQGKAYEQYF
TRBV6-5 CASSPAHRDQPQHF
TRBV7-2 CASSLSFGGEAFF
TRBV18 CASSTMGQGAYEQYF
TRBV2 CASRRGGQGAILSQAKNIQYF
TRBV5-4 CASSRDSGGYTF
TRBV28 CASSLGIRAGRDNQPQHF
TRBV11-2 CASSLGATDTQYF
TRBV11-2 CASSFGSREETQYF
TRBV23-1 CASSTQGLAGGGETQYF
TRBV5-1 CASSPGQGVEAFF
TRBV5-5 CASSGEVELTDTQYF
TRBV12-3/TRBV12-4 CASKEGATDTQYF
TRBV5-4 CASSSSGGRGGETQYF
TRBV7-6 CASSLGTAPEEKLFF
TRBV28 CASTFRGSEAFF
TRBV5-4 CASSLGWDRVTDTQYF
TRBV4-1 CASSQVWTGFYGYTF
TRBV5-1 CASSLDGGAYGYTF
TRBV30 CAWGLYEQYF
TRBV6-5 CASSRDSSTGELFF
TRBV30 CAWSRKGSSTEAFF
TRBV20-1 CSATGTVPFF
TRBV7-2 CASSLEFSLYEQYF
TRBV7-2 CASSLGSGGADTQYF
TRBV3-1/TRBV3-2 CASSHSGGGQPQHF
TRBV5-1 CASSLGRGYNSPLHF
TRBV28 CASTAMGEGVISNQPQHF